A single sample gave rise to the 5 T cell receptor beta chains below, sequenced in a study of blood T cell repertoires in COVID-19. The repertoire was sequenced with immunoSEQ multiplex PCR; TCRdb's copy has only in-frame clones and lacks some. The data contain about 100,000 clones, about 90% of them singletons. The sample comprised peripheral blood. Source of these receptors: a human donor in a cohort sampled during active COVID-19.

The chain combines TRBV19 with TRBJ2-7, with 8 bases that match TRBD1. The trim removed 9 bases at V and 4 bases at J, leaving 2 bases unmatched. Germline values: CDR1 LNHDA, CDR2 SQIVND (reference sequence). This CDR3 spans 11 amino acids. The CDR3 DNA sequence: TGTGCCAGCAGGACAGGGTACGAGCAGTACTTC. It codes for CASRTGYEQYF.

V usage is TRBV29-1 and J usage is TRBJ1-2, with 7 bases aligning to TRBD1. The V and J ends lost 1 base and 9 bases, in that order; junction bases with no gene match: 8. The CDR3 has 13 amino acids. Germline assignment: CDR1 SQVTM and CDR2 ANQGSEA. The CDR3 DNA sequence: TGCAGCGTTGAAGGGGTAGGGGGCATAAGCTACACCTTC. Its translation: CSVEGVGGISYTF.

The chain carries TRBV9 and TRBJ1-2; D is unresolved. Germline loops: CDR1 SGDLS, CDR2 YYNGEE. CDR3 length equals 13 residues. V was trimmed by 4 bases and J by 3 bases, leaving 10 bases between them. This chain's CDR3 is CASSPAGDYGYTF. The DNA of the CDR3 is TGTGCCAGCAGCCCCGCCGGGGACTATGGCTACACCTTC.

This clone was counted once. The V call is TRBV7-4, the J call TRBJ1-3, with no clear D. V lost 6 bases and J 7 bases, leaving 10 bases between the germline ends. Germline CDR1 and CDR2: SGHVT and SQSDAQ. The CDR3 runs to 12 residues. CDR3 DNA sequence: TGTGCCAGCAGTCCCACGGTGAACACCATATATTTT. It encodes CASSPTVNTIYF.

The chain employs TRBV28 and TRBJ1-5; D gene ambiguous. Looked up from germline, CDR1 is MDHEN and CDR2 is SYDVKM. Trimming stripped 6 bases from V and 4 bases from J, with 16 bases between. This CDR3 has 15 residues. The DNA of the CDR3 is TGTGCCAGCAGCCCAGCGAGGGCCATTAATCAGCCCCAGCATTTT. Translated, it gives CASSPARAINQPQHF.